This TCR beta chain was observed in a study of shared clonotypes between healthy human individuals (TCRdb year 2020). Study-wide context: Three men and a couple of women, aged 18 to 49 years, made up the cohort. The study deeply sequenced blood TCR repertoires of about 5 healthy adults to estimate repertoire size and the extent of clonotype sharing between individuals. Each donor's leukapheresis produced roughly between roughly 0.85 and 9.5 billion PBMCs. Different laboratories and diverse techniques were used to prepare libraries and sequence TCR repertoires, to increase sequencing depth and limit assay-specific biases. Per donor, three plates each were used for CD4 naive and CD4 memory, two for CD8 naive, and one for CD8 memory.

Study-level results and caveats: Sharing across a few donors was observed for about 5% of naive CD4, less than 4% of naive CD8, about 2.3% of memory CD4, and roughly 0.43% of memory CD8 clonotypes. Based on pairwise subsampling, the degree of clonotype sharing among donors was expected to be affected by sequencing depth. Naive subsets generally had larger estimated clonotype richness than memory subsets did. The small number of donors limited the genetic and exposure-history diversity represented. Incomplete sequencing was indicated by rarefaction of sorted-subset datasets, despite the large sequencing depth. Compared with non-shared clonotypes, clonotypes shared by all four sorted-subset donors had higher generation probabilities. Sampling was restricted to blood, and TCR repertoires in tissue are likely to differ from TCR repertoires in blood.

Healthy HIV-negative adults with no recently reported acute infections or vaccinations were included as donors. All donors were Caucasian adults living in Nashville, Tennessee, USA. CD4+ T cells were enriched through magnetic negative selection, after which naive cells were positively selected on CD45RA and the remaining negative fraction served as the memory subset. After blood collection by leukapheresis, PBMCs were isolated using Ficoll-Histopaque density gradient centrifugation and then cryopreserved in the vapor phase of liquid nitrogen. Analytical flow cytometry was used to check the purity and quantity of each magnetically sorted T cell population. Genomic DNA was isolated from each sorted fraction and quantified by UV absorbance on a Nanodrop 2000c. Based on the germline V gene (reference sequence), the CDR1 and CDR2 sequences are MNHNY and SVGAGI. The CDR3 starts with the cysteine, ends with the phenylalanine, and has 13 residues. The entry retains the CDR3 DNA only, 39 bases that are in frame from base 1. The V and J ends are trimmed by 8 bases and 4 bases, leaving 15 bases between them.

About this clone itself: No antigen is known for it. There are no base qualities to consult, and no much larger clone falls within one base.

Using the deep immunoSEQ assay, multiplex PCR amplified TCR CDR3 regions from genomic DNA. Extracted genomic DNA from each cell subset was spread evenly across all wells of several immunoSEQ 96-well plates, with each plate serving as a replicate. For sorted subsets, about 220 ng of genomic DNA, equivalent to roughly 33,000 T cell genomes, went into each replicate PCR. Purified libraries were quantified with a Qubit 3.0 fluorometer, sized on a Bioanalyzer 2100, and re-quantified with the KAPA Library Quantification kit. Every immunoSEQ 96-well plate was sequenced on a separate single-read 150-cycle Illumina NextSeq 550 flow cell. The study's processing was this. Because only junctional sequences without quality scores were contained in the immunoSEQ output, filtering matching that applied to full-length reads could not be performed. To assign V/J genes and CDR3, sequences were annotated against IMGT germline references using PyIR, a Python wrapper for IgBLAST v1.9. Reads with weak V/J assignments (E-value above 1e-6), missing CDR3, stop codons, out-of-frame junctions, or ambiguous translated residues were removed. A V3J clonotype was defined by an identical inferred V gene, J gene, and CDR3 amino acid sequence. The percentage overlap between two repertoires was calculated by dividing the number of shared unique clonotypes by the size of the smaller repertoire. Repertoire richness was assessed with RTK rarefaction, the Chao1 estimator, and Recon v2.1 estimates of unobserved clonotypes. Generation probabilities were computed with OLGA for all TCRbeta clonotypes obtained by the gDNA method from several donors. The immuneACCESS repertoire file appears here via TCRdb, limited to in-frame rearrangements. These files lack a portion of the clones; in checked studies, under half of the deficit traces to unresolved V genes, and the cause of the others is not known. V, J and clone size derive from that table, while D and trimming were established from the DNA sequence. The sample table shows about 530,000 clones, and 90% to 96% are seen once. Less than 0.06% of the sample belongs to the ten largest clones.

The chain is assembled from TRBV6-6 and TRBJ2-7; confidence is insufficient to name the D gene. The sequencing input was naive CD4+ T cells sorted from blood. What the cell subset or site label conveys for this sample: CD45RA+ positively selected. The receptor comes from a woman in her twenties or thirties in good health. The nucleotides are TGTGCCAGCGCAACCCGGACCGGGTACGAGCAGTACTTC. Translation gives CASATRTGYEQYF.